This T cell receptor beta chain comes out of a study of cytotoxic CD8 clonotypes in ibrutinib-treated CLL. A 1 in 200,000 to 1 in 1 million T cell depth was the sequencing target. The protocol was immunoSEQ multiplex PCR, while the TCRdb copy is restricted to in-frame clones and leaves out a portion. The repertoire holds 40,000 or so clones, just over 65% seen once, with 20% to 25% in the top ten. The CDR3 totals 17 residues. V dropped 4 bases and J dropped 2; count of bases not matched to a gene: 11. Germline V gene data show CDR1 as SNHLY and CDR2 as FYNNEI. Sequencing was performed on PBMCs, taken after 24 months of ibrutinib treatment. This sequence was found in a human donor with chronic lymphocytic leukemia. The chain carries TRBV2 and TRBJ2-5; TRBD2 aligns across 9 bases. The CDR3 coding sequence is TGTGCCAGCAGTGCTAAGATAATTCTAGCGGGGCAAGAGACCCAGTACTTC. This sequence encodes CASSAKIILAGQETQYF. The full variable domain, with the rest looked up from reference TRBV2 and TRBJ2-5, is EPEVTQTPSHQVTQMGQEVILRCVPISNHLYFYWYRQILGQKVEFLVSFYNNEISEKSEIFDDQFSVERPDGSNFTLKIRSTKLEDSAMYFCASSAKIILAGQETQYFGPGTRLLVL.